The 27 T cell receptor beta chains below all came from one sample that was sequenced in a study of blood T cell repertoires in COVID-19. Libraries were prepared by immunoSEQ multiplex PCR; TCRdb keeps only in-frame clonotypes and omits some of them. Altogether 110,000 or so clones are present, 81% being singletons, with the ten largest covering 1.5% to 1.8%. The specimen was peripheral blood. These TCRs come from a man in his fifties with acute or convalescent COVID-19.

CDR3 in amino acids: CASSQDGTGTDTQYF. The CDR3 DNA reads TGTGCCAGCAGCCAAGATGGGACAGGCACAGATACGCAGTATTTT. This chain uses TRBV4-2 with TRBJ2-3; TRBD1 matches at 7 bases. Germline CDR1 reads LGHNA; CDR2 reads YNFKEQ. The CDR3 sequence is 15 residues long. V lost 0 bases and J lost 1; bases outside the gene matches: 1.

The rearrangement links TRBV18 to TRBJ2-6; no definite D call. This CDR3 comprises 15 residues. Germline CDR1 and CDR2: KGHSH and LQKENI. The V and J ends lost 3 bases and 4 bases respectively, with 10 bases between them. CDR3 in amino acids: CASSPGFLGANVLTF. CDR3 DNA: TGTGCCAGCTCACCCGGGTTCTTGGGGGCCAACGTCCTGACTTTC.

The rearrangement uses TRBV6-5 and TRBJ1-2; no clear D gene. In germline, CDR1 is MNHEY, CDR2 SVGAGI. This CDR3 contains 14 residues. V was shortened by 0 bases and J by 11 bases, with 16 bases between the two germline ends. The CDR3: CASSYSSGAEGYTF. CDR3 sequence (DNA): TGTGCCAGCAGTTACTCTTCAGGTGCCGAGGGTTACACCTTC.

J is TRBJ2-1 and V is TRBV7-3; D is undetermined. The CDR3 is 13 residues long. CDR1 and CDR2 from the germline V gene are SGHTA and FQGTGA. V lost 6 bases and J lost 6, with 12 bases in between. CDR3 sequence: CASSYGAGNEQFF. In DNA, the CDR3 is TGTGCCAGCAGTTACGGAGCTGGCAATGAGCAGTTCTTC.

This clone has just a few counts. The chain has TRBV6-4 and TRBJ2-3; no clear D gene. CDR1 MRHNA and CDR2 SNTAGT come from the germline V gene. The V gene lost 9 bases and the J gene lost 5 bases, with 9 bases spanning the gap. CDR3 length: 11 residues. DNA for the CDR3: TGTGCCAGTACTATCGAAGATACGCAGTATTTT. This sequence encodes CASTIEDTQYF.

This chain uses TRBV27 with TRBJ2-3; TRBD2 matches 7 bases. Unmatched junction bases numbered 1, after V lost 0 bases and J lost 1 base. This CDR3 spans 15 amino acids. Germline-derived CDR1 and CDR2 are MNHEY and SMNVEV (reference sequence). The CDR3 loop is CASSLSAGGTDTQYF. DNA for the CDR3: TGTGCCAGCAGTTTATCGGCGGGGGGCACAGATACGCAGTATTTT.

This clone was detected once. The chain uses TRBV9 and TRBJ1-2, with 10 bases fitting TRBD1. This CDR3 is built from 16 residues. V lost 0 bases and J lost 8; bases outside the gene matches: 10. Germline CDR1 SGDLS, CDR2 YYNGEE. The CDR3 region has the DNA TGTGCCAGCAGCGTAGGACCCGGACAGGGGGTATACGGCTACACCTTC. Protein: CASSVGPGQGVYGYTF.

This sequence joins TRBV6-6 and TRBJ1-2, with D possibly matching TRBD1 (5 bases). This CDR3 contains 13 residues. Trimming pared 6 bases from V and 3 bases from J, leaving 11 bases between. CDR1 is MNHNY and CDR2 is SVGAGI in the germline V gene (reference sequence). The CDR3 spells CASSRAKDYGYTF. DNA of the CDR3: TGTGCCAGCAGCAGGGCGAAGGACTATGGCTACACCTTC.

The chain joins TRBV28 to TRBJ1-2; perhaps TRBD1 as D (5 bases). CDR1 and CDR2 (germline): MDHEN, SYDVKM. Deletions cut 6 bases from V and 0 bases from J, with 17 bases between. The CDR3 is 16 amino acids. CDR3 sequence: CASRSSGPGANYGYTF. CDR3 nucleotides: TGTGCCAGCAGATCCAGCGGTCCGGGGGCTAACTATGGCTACACCTTC.

This chain joins TRBV28 and TRBJ2-3, with 12 positions matching TRBD2. The J segment lost 2 bases and the V segment lost 5 bases, leaving 2 bases of the junction unmatched. The CDR3 sequence is 15 residues long. The germline V gene encodes CDR1 MDHEN and CDR2 SYDVKM. This CDR3 is CASSASGGATDTQYF. As DNA, the CDR3 is TGTGCCAGCAGTGCTAGCGGGGGGGCCACAGATACGCAGTATTTT.

The chain is built from TRBV19 and TRBJ2-3, with D possibly TRBD2 on 5 matching bases. The CDR3 runs to 16 residues. V was trimmed by 1 base and J by 3 bases, leaving 14 bases between them. The germline V gene encodes CDR1 LNHDA and CDR2 SQIVND (reference sequence). The CDR3 bases are TGTGCCAGTAGTATAGTAAGAGGGCGGTCGACAGATACGCAGTATTTT. Translated: CASSIVRGRSTDTQYF.

In this sample, this clone turned up once. The chain uses TRBV14 and TRBJ2-5; tentative D call: TRBD2 (6 bases). V was shortened by 4 bases and J by 5 bases, with 17 bases between the two germline ends. The germline V gene encodes CDR1 SGHDN and CDR2 FVKESK. The length of the CDR3 is 15 residues. CDR3 amino acids: CASSPSGVRGETQYF. The CDR3 DNA reads TGTGCCAGCAGCCCCTCGGGAGTCAGAGGGGAGACCCAGTACTTC.

Here the CDR3 DNA reads TGTGCCAGCAGTCTCCCCTTGATGCAGGGTGGGCAGTTCTTC. Translating it yields CASSLPLMQGGQFF. V usage is TRBV28 and J usage is TRBJ2-1; TRBD1 might be the D (5 bases). The CDR3 consists of 14 residues. V shed 5 bases and J shed 12 bases, with 20 bases lying between them. Looked up from germline, CDR1 is MDHEN and CDR2 is SYDVKM.

The V and J genes are TRBV27 and TRBJ2-4; 10 bases match TRBD2. The CDR3 spans 16 residues. Germline CDR1 MNHEY, CDR2 SMNVEV (reference sequence). The V segment lost 3 bases and the J segment 5 bases; nucleotides outside the gene matches: 7. Written as DNA, the CDR3 is TGTGCCAGCAGTTTGGGCCGCCTAGCGGGGGAAAACATTCAGTACTTC. Protein sequence: CASSLGRLAGENIQYF.

The genes are TRBV11-2 and TRBJ1-2; weak D call: TRBD1 (5 bases). From germline, CDR1 is SGHAT and CDR2 FQNNGV. V was trimmed by 4 bases and J by 4 bases, leaving 16 bases between them. This CDR3 contains 15 residues. The CDR3, as DNA: TGTGCCAGCAGCTCGCAGGGTGGATGGCTCTATGGCTACACCTTC. Translating gives CASSSQGGWLYGYTF.

The chain recombines TRBV3-1 (or the pseudogene TRBV3-2) with TRBJ1-1; 8 positions match TRBD1. CDR1 is LGHDT and CDR2 is YNNKEL in the germline V gene (reference sequence). CDR3 length: 14 residues. The ends lost 3 bases at V and 11 bases at J; junction bases unmatched: 11. CDR3 in amino acids: CASSQVNRGVAAFF. Written as DNA, the CDR3 is TGTGCCAGCAGCCAGGTCAACAGGGGGGTGGCCGCTTTCTTT.

This sequence joins TRBV7-9 and TRBJ1-4, with 7 bases aligning to TRBD1. Germline lookup yields CDR1 SEHNR and CDR2 FQNEAQ (reference sequence). Trimming took 0 bases from V and 2 from J; bases not matched to a gene: 0. CDR3 length: 15 residues. CDR3 protein: CASSLARGTNEKLFF. The DNA of the CDR3 is TGTGCCAGCAGCTTAGCCAGGGGGACTAATGAAAAACTGTTTTTT.

This clone was detected a few times. The CDR3 spells CASSRVQGSTEAFF. In nucleotides, the CDR3 is TGCGCCAGCAGCCGGGTACAGGGGAGCACTGAAGCTTTCTTT. V is TRBV4-1 and J is TRBJ1-1; 7 nucleotides line up with TRBD1. CDR1 is MGHRA, CDR2 YSYEKL, per germline. The CDR3 runs to 14 residues. V gave up 4 bases and J gave up 4 bases; unmatched junction bases: 6.

The V and J genes are TRBV20-1 and TRBJ1-2, with D perhaps matching TRBD1 (5 bases). CDR3 length equals 15 residues. Germline lookup yields CDR1 DFQATT and CDR2 SNEGSKA (reference sequence). Trimming stripped 3 bases from V and 1 base from J, with 15 bases between. The CDR3 bases are TGCAGTGCTAGTACGGGTCGGGGGAGTAACTATGGCTACACCTTC. Amino acid sequence: CSASTGRGSNYGYTF.

The gene calls are TRBV7-9 and TRBJ2-3; 11 bases line up with TRBD2. The CDR3 contains 15 residues. With 5 bases clipped from V and 6 bases from J, the junction kept 7 bases outside the gene matches. Germline CDR1 and CDR2: SEHNR and FQNEAQ (reference sequence). The DNA for the CDR3 is TGTGCCAGCAGCCCGGTAGCGGGGGGGCTTGATACGCAGTATTTT. Its translation is CASSPVAGGLDTQYF.

The chain combines TRBV4-1 with TRBJ2-4, with 11 positions matching TRBD2. The CDR3 is 16 residues long. Germline trimming cut 4 bases from V and 6 bases from J; bases unmatched to any gene: 8. The germline gives CDR1 MGHRA, CDR2 YSYEKL. The CDR3 DNA reads as TGCGCCAGCAGCCCCTATCTAGCGGGGGGCCCAAACATTCAGTACTTC. Amino acids: CASSPYLAGGPNIQYF.

V gene TRBV19 combines with J gene TRBJ2-1, with TRBD2 matching over 7 bases. CDR3 length: 15 residues. The trim removed 3 bases at V and 0 bases at J, leaving 2 bases unmatched. Germline loops: CDR1 LNHDA, CDR2 SQIVND (reference sequence). CDR3 bases: TGTGCCAGTAGTATCCGACTAGCCTCCTACAATGAGCAGTTCTTC. Translated: CASSIRLASYNEQFF.

On this clone: Other DNA sequences of this sample code for an identical CDR3. V is TRBV19 and J is TRBJ1-2, with D possibly matching TRBD1 (6 bases). CDR1 is LNHDA, CDR2 SQIVND, per germline (reference sequence). This CDR3 is 13 amino acids long. Trimming took off 1 base at V and 3 bases at J, with 6 bases between the two ends. The CDR3: CASSIGQDYGYTF. The CDR3 coding sequence is TGTGCCAGTAGTATAGGACAGGACTATGGCTACACCTTC.

The chain carries TRBV28 and TRBJ1-1; D may be TRBD1 (5 bases). V dropped 6 bases and J dropped 10 bases, with 18 bases sitting between them. The CDR3 loop spans 13 amino acids. Looked up from germline, CDR1 is MDHEN and CDR2 is SYDVKM. The CDR3 is CASSLTGRGAAFF. DNA of the CDR3: TGTGCCAGCAGCCTAACGGGGCGGGGAGCAGCTTTCTTT.

The table lists this clone with many counts. The chain carries TRBV7-9 and TRBJ1-2, with D possibly being TRBD1 (5 bases). Deletions cut 1 base from V and 4 bases from J, with 13 bases between. Germline loops: CDR1 SEHNR, CDR2 FQNEAQ (reference sequence). This CDR3 region has 15 residues. Written as DNA, the CDR3 is TGTGCCAGCAGCTTAGGAAGGGGAAAGGGCTATGGCTACACCTTC. Amino acids: CASSLGRGKGYGYTF.

The rearrangement joins TRBV6-5 to TRBJ2-5; 11 bases map to TRBD1. After removal of 6 bases from V and 7 bases from J, the junction contained 4 bases not matched to a gene. This CDR3 is built from 13 residues. The germline CDR1 and CDR2 sequences are MNHEY and SVGAGI. The CDR3 reads CASSRDRGGTQYF. Written as DNA, the CDR3 is TGTGCCAGCAGCCGGGACAGGGGGGGGACCCAGTACTTC.

The J gene is TRBJ1-5, the V gene TRBV5-1, with D hard to call. CDR1 is SGHRS and CDR2 is YFSETQ in the germline V gene. This CDR3 spans 9 amino acids. The CDR3 sequence is CARDQPQHF. The CDR3 coding sequence is TGCGCTAGAGATCAGCCCCAGCATTTT.